This entry lists 12 T cell receptor beta chains sequenced from one sample in a study of T cell responses to AZD1222 COVID-19 vaccine. Profiled with immunoSEQ multiplex PCR; TCRdb holds only in-frame clones, not every one. The profile shows more than 85,000 clones, about 83% of them singletons. Here the sequenced sample was peripheral blood, taken on day 0 of AZD1222 vaccination. These receptor sequences come from an adult in good health.

There are a few counts of this clone. This chain joins TRBV9 and TRBJ2-7, with TRBD1 matching over 9 bases. Germline CDR1 and CDR2: SGDLS and YYNGEE. Trimming removed 4 bases from V and 6 bases from J; junction bases left unmatched: 11. CDR3 length: 15 amino acids. The CDR3 DNA sequence: TGTGCCAGCAGCCCGACCGGGACAGGGTATATCGAGCAGTACTTC. Residues: CASSPTGTGYIEQYF.

The chain employs TRBV7-8 and TRBJ1-4, with 8 positions matching TRBD1. V lost 4 bases, J lost 8 bases, and 6 bases stayed unmatched. The CDR3 covers 14 residues. Germline CDR1 reads SGHVS; CDR2 reads FQNEAQ. This CDR3 is CASSSTGVSEKLFF. CDR3 DNA sequence: TGTGCCAGCAGCTCGACAGGGGTCAGCGAAAAACTGTTTTTT.

This chain uses TRBV28 with TRBJ2-2, with TRBD2 matching over 8 bases. Trimming took 8 bases from V and 0 from J; bases not matched to a gene: 5. Germline V CDR1 and CDR2: MDHEN, SYDVKM. The CDR3 runs 15 residues. CDR3 nucleotides: TGTGCCAGCTGCCGGGGGGGGCCGAACACCGGGGAGCTGTTTTTT. Protein sequence: CASCRGGPNTGELFF.

A single count supports this clone. This chain connects TRBV29-1 to TRBJ2-1, with TRBD1 identical over 10 bases. The CDR3 has 15 residues. CDR1 is SQVTM and CDR2 is ANQGSEA in the germline V gene. V trimming: 2 bases; J trimming: 2 bases; junction bases outside the gene matches: 3. The CDR3 DNA follows: TGCAGCGTTGAATTGGGACAGGGGACCTACAATGAGCAGTTCTTC. Translation gives CSVELGQGTYNEQFF.

The chain recombines TRBV28 with TRBJ1-3; D is ambiguous. Trimming removed 4 bases from V and 0 bases from J, with 13 bases in between. CDR1 is MDHEN and CDR2 is SYDVKM in the germline V gene. This CDR3 is 16 amino acids long. In DNA, the CDR3 is TGTGCCAGCAGTTATAGTGAGGGCCACTCTGGAAACACCATATATTTT. Translated: CASSYSEGHSGNTIYF.

The chain has TRBV5-1 and TRBJ1-5; D remains ambiguous. This CDR3 region has 13 residues. V was pared by 2 bases and J by 7 bases, with 10 bases between. Looked up from germline, CDR1 is SGHRS and CDR2 is YFSETQ. CDR3 region: CASSFMGGQPQHF. In nucleotides, the CDR3 is TGCGCCAGCAGCTTTATGGGAGGGCAGCCCCAGCATTTT.

V usage is TRBV6-4 and J usage is TRBJ1-5, with unresolved D. V lost 3 bases and J 2 bases, leaving 11 bases between the germline ends. CDR1 and CDR2 from the germline V gene are MRHNA and SNTAGT. CDR3 length equals 15 residues. CDR3 DNA sequence: TGTGCCAGCAGTGAGGCGCCCGGTGGCAATCAGCCCCAGCATTTT. Translating gives CASSEAPGGNQPQHF.

The chain joins TRBV6-6 to TRBJ1-1; no clear D. V lost 7 bases to trimming and J lost 3 bases, with 15 bases between them. The CDR3 is 14 amino acids. The germline CDR1 and CDR2 sequences are MNHNY and SVGAGI (reference sequence). CDR3 in DNA: TGTGCCAGCACCAGTCTCGGGGTGGACACTGAAGCTTTCTTT. Translating it yields CASTSLGVDTEAFF.

V and J are TRBV19 and TRBJ1-4; 11 bases match TRBD1. V shed 4 bases, J shed 11 bases, and the junction held 12 bases outside the gene matches. Germline V lookup: CDR1 LNHDA, CDR2 SQIVND (reference sequence). The CDR3 runs 16 residues. In DNA, the CDR3 is TGTGCCAGTAGTAAAGGACAGGGGGCGATCGGTCGGAAACTGTTTTTT. It codes for CASSKGQGAIGRKLFF.

This chain links TRBV6-2 or TRBV6-3 with TRBJ1-4; unclear D gene. V was cut by 2 bases and J by 5 bases, with 12 bases left in between. Germline-derived CDR1 and CDR2 are MNHEY and SVGEGT. CDR3 length: 15 amino acids. CDR3 residues: CASSYGRTRNEKLFF. CDR3 sequence (DNA): TGTGCCAGCAGTTACGGTCGCACCCGCAATGAAAAACTGTTTTTT.

In its sample, this clone was seen once. The V gene is TRBV6-5, the J gene TRBJ2-7, with D tentatively TRBD1 (6 bases). CDR3 length: 15 amino acids. Trimming left V 4 bases short and J 3 bases short, with 16 bases between. The germline V gene has CDR1 MNHEY and CDR2 SVGAGI. As DNA, the CDR3 is TGTGCCAGCAGTTCCGGACAGACTACTCTCTACGAGCAGTACTTC. This translates into CASSSGQTTLYEQYF.

The chain couples TRBV7-2 to TRBJ1-5, with D tentatively TRBD1 (6 bases). The CDR3 length is 15 residues. The V gene lost 3 bases and the J gene lost 0 bases, with 9 bases spanning the gap. CDR1 and CDR2 (germline): SGHTA, FQGNSA. CDR3 in DNA: TGTGCCAGCAGCTTGACAGGTCTTAGCAATCAGCCCCAGCATTTT. It is translated as CASSLTGLSNQPQHF.